This is a list of T cell receptor beta chains from one sample in a study of CD4+ T cells in melanoma. Profiled with immunoSEQ multiplex PCR; TCRdb holds only in-frame clones, not every one. The sample lists roughly 150,000 clones, about nine tenths occurring once. All receptors come from a human donor with melanoma. CDR3s include the opening cysteine and the closing phenylalanine or tryptophan. Fields, in order: D gene, clone size, V gene, CDR3 length, J gene, CDR3 DNA, CDR3 protein. The D gene is left open where the match is weak. A row's size may be missing; if present it is once, few, many or a size class.

>-|-|TRBV18|13|TRBJ1-1
TGTGCCAGCTCATCAGACAGGAACACTGAAGCTTTCTTT
CASSSDRNTEAFF
>-|-|TRBV7-6|14|TRBJ1-4
TGTGCCAGCAGCGCGACAGTGAATAATGAAAAACTGTTTTTT
CASSATVNNEKLFF
>-|-|TRBV7-9|14|TRBJ2-1
TGTGCCAGCAGCTTAGCGACGGGATTGAATGAGCAGTTCTTC
CASSLATGLNEQFF
>-|-|TRBV6-5|15|TRBJ1-2
TGTGCCAGCAGTTCATCCCCGACAGGCAACTATGGCTACACCTTC
CASSSSPTGNYGYTF
>-|once|TRBV30|11|TRBJ2-5
TGTGCCTGGAGTGTATACGAGACCCAGTACTTC
CAWSVYETQYF
>-|-|TRBV6-1|14|TRBJ1-1
TGTGCCAGCAGTGAAGGACAGGTGAACACTGAAGCTTTCTTT
CASSEGQVNTEAFF
>TRBD1|-|TRBV2|18|TRBJ1-6
TGTGCCAGCAGGACACAGGGGCCCTATAGCTCCTATAATTCACCCCTCCACTTT
CASRTQGPYSSYNSPLHF
>-|-|TRBV6-5|13|TRBJ1-2
TGTGCCAGCCGCAAGGGGGGTTCCTATGGCTACACCTTC
CASRKGGSYGYTF
>TRBD2|-|TRBV9|13|TRBJ2-3
TGTGCCAGCAGCGCCGGTGGACTAGCGGTCTCCCATTTT
CASSAGGLAVSHF
>TRBD1|-|TRBV5-1|15|TRBJ1-4
TGCGCCAGCAGCCTGGGGACAGCAACTAATGAAAAACTGTTTTTT
CASSLGTATNEKLFF
>-|-|TRBV4-2|14|TRBJ2-2
TGTGCCAGCAGCCAACCTCGGAACACCGGGGAGCTGTTTTTT
CASSQPRNTGELFF
>-|-|TRBV6-5|13|TRBJ2-3
TGTGCCAGCAGTCCAGCCGCTGGGAATACGCAGTATTTT
CASSPAAGNTQYF
>-|-|TRBV10-3|12|TRBJ1-5
TGTGCCACCCGTTCGAGGGACCAGCCCCAGCATTTT
CATRSRDQPQHF
>-|-|TRBV6-1|14|TRBJ1-6
TGTGCCAGCAGTGGTGGATTGTATAATTCACCCCTCCACTTT
CASSGGLYNSPLHF
>-|-|TRBV19|12|TRBJ1-4
TGTGCCAGTAAAGGGGACGGTGAAAAACTGTTTTTT
CASKGDGEKLFF
>TRBD2|-|TRBV5-1|16|TRBJ2-3
TGCGCCAGCAGCCCCGGGACTAGCGGGGGGGCAGATACGCAGTATTTT
CASSPGTSGGADTQYF
>-|-|TRBV5-6|14|TRBJ2-2
TGTGCCAGCAGCAGGTGGGACACGAGTCGAGAGCTGTTTTTT
CASSRWDTSRELFF
>-|-|TRBV7-3|15|TRBJ2-6
TGTGCCAGCAGCCAAACAGGAGCTGGGGCCAACGTCCTGACTTTC
CASSQTGAGANVLTF
>-|once|TRBV6-1|15|TRBJ2-6
TGTGCCAGCAGTGAACAGGGCTCTGGGGCCAACGTCCTGACTTTC
CASSEQGSGANVLTF
>-|-|TRBV6-6|13|TRBJ1-6
TGTGCCAGCAGCTATGACGCAATGTCACCCCTCCACTTT
CASSYDAMSPLHF
>-|-|TRBV11-2|13|TRBJ1-1
TGTGCCAGCAGCCCCACCCGCGACACTGAAGCTTTCTTT
CASSPTRDTEAFF
>-|-|TRBV18|12|TRBJ2-3
TGTGCCAGCTCACCTTACACAGATACGCAGTATTTT
CASSPYTDTQYF
>TRBD1|-|TRBV6-6|14|TRBJ1-1
TGTGCCAGCAGTGCCGGGACAGGGAGAAGGGAAGCTTTCTTT
CASSAGTGRREAFF
>-|-|TRBV30|13|TRBJ1-4
TGTGCCTGGTCCTCCTGGTTTAGCGAAAAACTGTTTTTT
CAWSSWFSEKLFF
>-|-|TRBV18|13|TRBJ2-7
TGTGCCAGCTCACCCGCTGTGGGCGGCGAGCAGTACTTC
CASSPAVGGEQYF